The 18 T cell receptor beta chains listed next were all sequenced from one sample in a study of T cell responses to AZD1222 COVID-19 vaccine. Profiling relied on immunoSEQ multiplex PCR, and the TCRdb table lists in-frame clones only, not all of them. The data contain about 220,000 clones, about 92% of them singletons. Sequences were derived from peripheral blood, sampled on day 0 of MenACWY control vaccination. These receptors all come from an adult in good health.

This clone showed up just once. V is TRBV6-1 and J is TRBJ1-5; the match to TRBD1 covers 7 bases. This CDR3 comprises 18 residues. V lost 4 bases to trimming and J lost 5 bases; unmatched junction nucleotides: 17. CDR1 is MNHNS and CDR2 is SASEGT in the germline V gene. The CDR3 region is CASSVLRAGTANDQPQHF. The CDR3 coding sequence is TGTGCCAGCAGTGTCCTGCGCGCCGGGACAGCTAATGATCAGCCCCAGCATTTT.

The V and J genes are TRBV28 and TRBJ2-5; D may be TRBD1 (6 bases). Trimming cost V 1 base and J 2 bases, with 14 bases left between them. CDR3 length: 16 amino acids. The germline V gene encodes CDR1 MDHEN and CDR2 SYDVKM. The CDR3 sequence is CASSLFSAGVQETQYF. As DNA, the CDR3 is TGTGCCAGCAGTTTATTCTCGGCAGGGGTACAAGAGACCCAGTACTTC.

The V call is TRBV9, the J call TRBJ1-4, with no clear D. The CDR3 spans 15 residues. V was trimmed by 4 bases and J by 6 bases, leaving 16 bases between them. The V gene's germline CDR1 is SGDLS and CDR2 YYNGEE. CDR3 in DNA: TGTGCCAGCAGCAAATACCGGGGTGAGGATGAAAAACTGTTTTTT. Translated, it gives CASSKYRGEDEKLFF.

This chain connects TRBV11-2 to TRBJ2-1; 9 positions match TRBD2. V gave up 2 bases and J gave up 6 bases; unmatched junction bases: 5. Germline CDR1 is SGHAT and CDR2 is FQNNGV. This CDR3 spans 15 amino acids. The CDR3: CASSLRLAESNEQFF. The CDR3 nucleotides read TGTGCCAGCAGCTTACGACTAGCGGAGTCCAATGAGCAGTTCTTC.

J is TRBJ1-5 and V is TRBV3-1 (or the pseudogene TRBV3-2); D is uncertain. Trimming left V 2 bases short and J 1 base short, with 3 bases between. Germline CDR1 LGHDT, CDR2 YNNKEL (reference sequence). This CDR3 is 13 amino acids long. CDR3 residues: CASSQLSNQPQHF. The CDR3 DNA follows: TGTGCCAGCAGCCAACTAAGCAATCAGCCCCAGCATTTT.

The chain combines TRBV15 with TRBJ1-4, with no clear D. The germline V and J ends were trimmed by 5 bases and 6 bases, with 19 bases remaining between them. Germline-derived CDR1 and CDR2 are LNHNV and YYDKDF (reference sequence). The length of the CDR3 is 16 residues. CDR3: CATSPRSGSLDEKLFF. CDR3 in DNA: TGTGCCACCAGCCCCCGATCGGGGAGCTTAGATGAAAAACTGTTTTTT. The entire variable domain, with the rest obtained from reference TRBV15 and TRBJ1-4, is as follows: DAMVIQNPRYQVTQFGKPVTLSCSQTLNHNVMYWYQQKSSQAPKLLFHYYDKDFNNEADTPDNFQSRRPNTSFCFLDIRSPGLGDTAMYLCATSPRSGSLDEKLFFGSGTQLSVL.

The chain combines TRBV3-1 (or the pseudogene TRBV3-2) with TRBJ2-7, with TRBD1 matching 9 bases. The CDR3 totals 15 residues. Germline V gene sequence: CDR1 LGHDT, CDR2 YNNKEL (reference sequence). Trimming removed 5 bases from V and 4 bases from J; junction bases left unmatched: 9. The CDR3 loop is CASSIPGTGPYEQYF. CDR3 bases: TGTGCCAGCAGCATCCCCGGGACAGGGCCATACGAGCAGTACTTC.

The V call is TRBV6-2 or TRBV6-3, the J call TRBJ2-6; no firm D call. The CDR3 extends over 15 amino acids. The germline CDR1 and CDR2 sequences are MNHEY and SVGEGT. Trimming shortened V by 0 bases and J by 0 bases, and 3 bases separated the two germline ends. CDR3 sequence reads: CASSYSSSGANVLTF. CDR3 sequence (DNA): TGTGCCAGCAGTTACTCTAGCTCTGGGGCCAACGTCCTGACTTTC.

The rearrangement links TRBV5-1 to TRBJ1-2; unclear D gene. The CDR3 loop spans 16 amino acids. Germline V gene data show CDR1 as SGHRS and CDR2 as YFSETQ. Trimming removed 0 bases at V and 0 bases at J, with 12 bases between. CDR3 protein: CASSLEVQPANYGYTF. CDR3 DNA: TGCGCCAGCAGCTTGGAGGTCCAGCCCGCTAACTATGGCTACACCTTC.

The chain has TRBV28 and TRBJ2-7; 7 bases agree with TRBD2. The V and J ends lost 3 bases and 0 bases, in that order; junction bases with no gene match: 5. Germline-derived CDR1 and CDR2 are MDHEN and SYDVKM. The CDR3 is made up of 15 amino acids. In DNA form, the CDR3 reads TGTGCCAGCAGTTTCCCGGGACTACCCTCCTACGAGCAGTACTTC. It is translated as CASSFPGLPSYEQYF.

The chain recombines TRBV2 with TRBJ1-4; D might be TRBD1 (6 bases). Trimming pared 8 bases from V and 6 bases from J, leaving 19 bases between. CDR1 is SNHLY, CDR2 FYNNEI, per germline. The CDR3 has 15 residues. The CDR3 DNA sequence: TGTGCCAGCCGGAGATTAGGACAGTTCTATGAAAAACTGTTTTTT. It yields the protein CASRRLGQFYEKLFF.

This chain joins TRBV19 and TRBJ1-4; D might be TRBD1 (6 bases). CDR1 and CDR2 (germline): LNHDA, SQIVND (reference sequence). This CDR3 contains 12 residues. V was clipped by 3 bases and J by 13 bases, with 12 bases between them. The CDR3: CASSIGGGRLFF. In DNA form, the CDR3 reads TGTGCCAGTAGTATTGGGGGGGGCCGACTGTTTTTT.

J is TRBJ1-5 and V is TRBV28; 10 bases fit TRBD1. The CDR3 is 15 amino acids. The germline V gene has CDR1 MDHEN and CDR2 SYDVKM. The junction had 3 bases not matched to a gene; V was cut back by 2 bases and J by 5 bases. Here the CDR3 DNA reads TGTGCCAGCAGTTTACGGACAGGGGGTTATCAGCCCCAGCATTTT. The encoded protein is CASSLRTGGYQPQHF.

V gene TRBV6-5 combines with J gene TRBJ1-2; unclear D gene. Trimming left V 0 bases short and J 4 bases short, with 15 bases between. Germline CDR1 MNHEY, CDR2 SVGAGI. This CDR3 is built from 16 residues. The chain's CDR3 is CASSYSIAQAFYGYTF. CDR3 nucleotides: TGTGCCAGCAGTTACTCGATTGCCCAAGCATTCTATGGCTACACCTTC.

This clone came up once. J is TRBJ2-3 and V is TRBV7-2; no clear D gene. Trimming took off 3 bases at V and 1 base at J, with 14 bases between the two ends. This CDR3 has 16 residues. Germline values: CDR1 SGHTA, CDR2 FQGNSA. CDR3 in amino acids: CASSFFESKGTDTQYF. The CDR3 DNA is TGTGCCAGCAGCTTTTTCGAAAGCAAGGGCACAGATACGCAGTATTTT.

V is TRBV7-2 and J is TRBJ2-3, with TRBD2 matching 12 bases. Germline V CDR1 and CDR2: SGHTA, FQGNSA. J gave up 6 bases and V 1 base, and 2 bases lay outside the gene matches. This CDR3 is built from 15 residues. CDR3 nucleotide sequence: TGTGCCAGCAGCTTAGGACTAGCGGGGGTCGATACGCAGTATTTT. It codes for CASSLGLAGVDTQYF.

This sequence joins TRBV5-1 and TRBJ1-5; perhaps TRBD1 as D (5 bases). Trimming took off 0 bases at V and 1 base at J, with 8 bases between the two ends. The CDR3 runs to 15 residues. Germline assignment: CDR1 SGHRS and CDR2 YFSETQ. Written as DNA, the CDR3 is TGCGCCAGCAGCTTGGAAGGGGCGAGCAATCAGCCCCAGCATTTT. Protein product: CASSLEGASNQPQHF.

The V call is TRBV11-2, the J call TRBJ1-2; D call uncertain. Between the trimmed V and J ends, which lost 7 bases and 7 bases, there was a span of 16 bases. CDR1 and CDR2 (germline): SGHAT, FQNNGV. This CDR3 contains 13 residues. CDR3 nucleotides: TGTGCCAGCACCTCCGGGGAGCTGAGTGGCTACACCTTC. Amino acids: CASTSGELSGYTF.